These 3 T cell receptor beta chains share one sample of origin, sequenced in a study of quantifying T cell responses using KT2 cells. On the study more broadly: RNA was reverse transcribed with TCR alpha and beta constant-region primers.

The cDNA 3' end received a ligated oligonucleotide with a UMI. An equimolar mix of RC1.1 and RC1.2 primed the beta chain across TRBC1 and TRBC2. From the UMI-ligation and nested PCR reads, TCRdb called clonotypes with MiXCR, one entry per CDR3 protein. The sample holds under 35,000 distinct CDR3 sequences; 6% to 8% are singletons and the top ten take approximately 14%. Specimen: PBMCs spiked with cells of the T cell clone KT2. Receptors originate from a human donor.

The table lists this clonotype with many counts. The chain couples TRBV6-5 to TRBJ2-7; maybe TRBD2 (6 bases). The CDR3 sequence is 15 residues long. Germline-derived CDR1 and CDR2 are MNHEY and SVGAGI. V lost 0 bases and J lost 7, with 16 bases in between. The CDR3 sequence is CASSYSGGSPYEQYF. The CDR3 DNA reads as TGTGCCAGCAGTTACTCCGGGGGTTCCCCTTATGAGCAGTACTTC.

This clonotype was counted many times. This chain connects TRBV27 to TRBJ2-7; 8 bases align to TRBD1. The CDR3 is made up of 14 amino acids. V gave up 3 bases and J gave up 4 bases; unmatched junction bases: 5. CDR1 and CDR2 from the germline V gene are MNHEY and SMNVEV (reference sequence). The CDR3 sequence is CASSFGRGRYEQYF. The CDR3 region has the DNA TGTGCCAGCAGTTTTGGCAGGGGGCGATACGAGCAGTACTTC.

The table lists this clonotype with many counts. This chain links TRBV10-2 with TRBJ1-5, with TRBD1 identical over 7 bases. J lost 5 bases, V lost 6 bases, and 7 bases had no gene match. CDR3 length: 14 amino acids. Germline CDR1 is WSHSY and CDR2 is SAAADI. Written as DNA, the CDR3 is TGCGCCAGCAGCGAGGACAGGACCTATCAGCCCCAGCATTTT. This sequence encodes CASSEDRTYQPQHF.